This entry is about one T cell receptor delta chain. This clone is medium-sized (0.01 to 0.1%) in terms of sample share. It lacks a known antigen. Being one base from a much bigger clone, this may be a read error. The same treatment, using spiramycin and/or pyrimethamine plus sulfadiazine plus folinic acid, was given to mothers of both infected and uninfected infants. All infants, both infected and uninfected, were delivered at term after more than 37 weeks of gestation. About 0.96 mL of blood was processed into PBMCs by Lymphoprep gradient centrifugation, after which the PBMCs were cryopreserved in liquid nitrogen and shipped to Belgium. Thawed PBMCs were labeled with Zombie NIR viability dye and stained with CD3, TCR gammadelta, Vgamma9 and Vdelta2 antibodies. Sorting of CD3+ TCRgammadelta+ T cells was performed on a FACSAria III, with a mean purity of around 98%. For each sample, RNA was extracted from around 10,000 sorted gammadelta T cells with the RNeasy Micro Kit. The study infants had mothers who were enrolled with primary T. gondii infection during pregnancy. Infant peripheral blood was collected at an outpatient microbiology and virology center in Pavia, Italy.

The data were taken from a study of Vγ9Vδ2 T cells in congenital toxoplasmosis (dated by TCRdb to the early 2020s). The study in broad terms: The diagnosis of congenital toxoplasmosis relied on IgG, IgM and IgA serology, Western blot and an in-house interferon-gamma release assay. TCR sequencing was performed on 5 or 6 infected and under 12 uninfected infants at 2 months and on 3 infected and 4 uninfected infants at 1 year. This study compared the CDR3 repertoires of the gamma and delta chains in sorted blood gammadelta T cells from congenitally T. gondii-infected infants versus uninfected infants. Sequencing of the repertoires was done on samples from infants at two time points: 2 months after birth and 1 year of age. Beyond this particular receptor, the publication reports: At 2 months, TRGV9 and TRDV2 CDR3s of infected infants appeared to carry fewer N additions than uninfected infants, especially TRDV2-TRDJ1 sequences. In approximately 2-month-old infants, germline-encoded fetal-type TRDV2 CDR3 sequences seemed to be more common in infected than in uninfected infants, which suggests a footprint of in utero expansion. Two months was the earliest age with enough suitable sample material for TCR repertoire analysis, so newborn repertoires were not sequenced. Both infected and uninfected infants showed a high prevalence of a public TRGV9 clonotype. Repertoire differences between infected and uninfected infants were less clear at 1 year of age than at 2 months.

CDR1 and CDR2, per the germline V gene, are GEAIGNYY and EKD. Including the terminal cysteine and phenylalanine, the CDR3 comprises 18 residues. Only the CDR3 DNA stays, 54 bases, in frame from base 1. cDNA was made by template-switch reverse transcription with TRGC- and TRDC-specific primers in one tube, using SuperScript II. The TRGC primer was designed to bind both the TRGC1 and TRGC2 constant genes. TRG and TRD amplification used the KAPA Real-Time Library Amplification Kit, with AMPure XP bead purification between steps. Index PCR with the Nextera XT Index Kit was used to add Illumina sequencing adapters. An Illumina MiSeq running the V2 300 kit was used to sequence the TRG and TRD amplicons, producing 150 bp paired-end reads. As for how the authors treated the data: Read quality was checked with FastQC version 0.11.8 before further analysis. Reads were aligned to GenBank TRG or TRD reference genes, and CDR3 sequences were built with MiXCR version 3.0.3. MiXCR defaults were kept, except that TRDD gene segments were assembled using 3 rather than 5 consecutive nucleotides. VDJtools version 1.2.1 calculated N additions, CDR3 length, J segment length and clonotype sharing between samples. CDR3 sequences that were out of frame or contained stop codons were left out of the analysis. Infant repertoires were assessed for overlap with previously published fetal, cord blood and adult blood Vgamma9Vdelta2 repertoires. TCRdb recomputed clones from the public reads with CATT; identical DNA rows were then combined. The V and J calls were not made by the authors but by TCRdb's processing. The sample yields approximately 600 delta-chain clones; about 4.5% were counted once. The ten largest clones represent under 30% of the sample.

This TCR was recovered from a child younger than 10 born to a mother with Toxoplasma gondii infection during pregnancy, either congenitally infected or uninfected (not recorded which). Sequencing was carried out using gamma-delta T cells from blood. This chain joins TRDV2 to TRDJ1; the junction holds 8 bases that match TRDD3. This receptor carries the CDR3 CASDTLPNGGSDTDKLIF. The bases read TGTGCCAGTGACACCCTCCCGAATGGGGGATCCGACACCGATAAACTCATCTTT.